This TCR beta chain was identified during a study of shared clonotypes between healthy human individuals (dated by TCRdb to 2018 to 2021). Looking at the study overall: A couple of women and three men aged 18 to 49 years were included in the cohort. For each donor, three plates each were used for CD4 naive and CD4 memory, two plates were used for CD8 naive, and one plate was used for CD8 memory. Per donor, leukapheresis produced somewhere between about 0.9 and 10 billion PBMCs. Libraries were prepared and TCR repertoires were sequenced by different laboratories using diverse techniques, in order to increase sequencing depth and limit assay-specific biases. To estimate repertoire size and how much clonotype sharing occurs between individuals, the study deeply sequenced the blood TCR repertoires of 4 to 6 healthy adults. General study outcomes and caveats: When several donors were compared, the shared fraction of clonotypes was about 5.4% for naive CD4, more than 3% for naive CD8, 2% to 2.5% for memory CD4, and 0.35% to 0.5% for memory CD8. The genetic and exposure-history diversity represented was limited by the small number of donors. Compared with non-shared clonotypes, clonotypes shared by all four sorted-subset donors had higher generation probabilities. Sampling was restricted to blood, and TCR repertoires in tissue are likely to differ from TCR repertoires in blood. Even with the large sequencing depth, rarefaction of the sorted-subset datasets indicated that sequencing was incomplete. Based on pairwise subsampling, the degree of clonotype sharing among donors was expected to be affected by sequencing depth. Naive subsets generally had larger estimated clonotype richness than memory subsets.

TCR CDR3 regions were amplified from genomic DNA by multiplex PCR using the deep immunoSEQ assay. Extracted genomic DNA from each cell subset was distributed evenly across all wells of several immunoSEQ 96-well plates, and each plate was treated as a replicate. For sorted subsets, roughly 200 ng genomic DNA, equal to tens of thousands of T cell genomes, was loaded into each replicate PCR. Purified libraries were measured with a Qubit 3.0 fluorometer, size-checked on a Bioanalyzer 2100, and measured again with the KAPA Library Quantification kit. Every immunoSEQ 96-well plate was sequenced on a dedicated single-read 150-cycle Illumina NextSeq 550 flow cell. Per the original workflow: Because only junctional sequences without quality scores were contained in the immunoSEQ output, filtering matching that applied to full-length reads could not be performed. To assign V/J genes and CDR3, sequences were annotated using PyIR, a Python wrapper for IgBLAST v1.9, with IMGT germline references. Reads with weak V/J assignments (E-value above 1e-6), missing CDR3, stop codons, out-of-frame junctions, or ambiguous translated residues were removed. V3J clonotypes were defined as sequences sharing the same inferred V gene, J gene, and CDR3 amino acid sequence. Percentage overlap between repertoires was computed as shared unique clonotypes divided by the size of the smaller repertoire. RTK rarefaction, the Chao1 estimator, and Recon v2.1 estimates of unobserved clonotypes were used to assess repertoire richness. Generation probabilities for all TCRbeta clonotypes obtained by the gDNA method from a handful of donors were computed using OLGA. This is the immuneACCESS table as TCRdb keeps it, with only in-frame sequences that have V and J called. A part of the clones is gone; compared with another copy, unresolved V genes explain less than half, and the rest is unexplained. That table supplies the V and J calls and clone size; D and trimming were determined from the DNA. The sample yields 2 million to 2.5 million clones; roughly 93% were counted once. The ten largest clones capture about 0.39% of the sample.

V is shortened by 0 bases, J by 0 bases, and the region joining them spans 4 bases. Reading from cysteine to phenylalanine, the CDR3 counts 15 amino acids. CDR3 DNA is the only sequence kept; it has 45 bases, read in frame from the first base. Looking up the germline V gene yields CDR1 SGHDT and CDR2 YYEEEE. The donors were healthy, HIV-negative adults who had no recently reported acute infections or vaccinations. Every donor was a Caucasian adult residing in Nashville, Tennessee, USA. Magnetic negative selection was used to enrich CD4+ T cells, after which naive cells were positively selected on CD45RA and the negative fraction became the memory subset. After blood collection by leukapheresis, PBMCs were isolated using Ficoll-Histopaque density gradient centrifugation and then cryopreserved in the vapor phase of liquid nitrogen. Analytical flow cytometry was used to check the purity and quantity of every magnetically sorted T cell population. Genomic DNA was isolated from every sorted fraction and measured by UV absorbance on a Nanodrop 2000c.

Remarks on this clone: Its target antigen remains unknown. The sample holds no much larger clone one base away, and base qualities are not on file.

The chain was built from TRBV5-6 and TRBJ2-6, with an unclear D gene assignment. The clonotype was recovered from a man in his late teens or twenties in good health. Some clones in this sample may be carry-over from other donors' samples. The sample was naive CD4+ T cells from PBMCs. The cell subset or site label for this specimen denotes: CD45RA+ positively selected. CDR3 loop: CASSLENSGANVLTF. The nucleotide sequence is given as TGTGCCAGCAGCTTGGAGAACTCTGGGGCCAACGTCCTGACTTTC.